These T cell receptor beta chains were read from a single sample in a study of identical twins. In TCRdb, the 5' RACE reads were re-called with MiXCR into one record per CDR3 protein. The sample yields approximately 220,000 distinct CDR3 sequences, roughly a tenth seen once. The sequencing sample was made of memory (CD45RO+) T cells sorted from blood. Source of these receptors: a woman under 30 in good health. CDR3s include the opening cysteine and the closing phenylalanine or tryptophan. The D gene is left open where the match is weak. Some rows mark clone size as missing; the rest say once, few, many or name a class of expanded clone.

j_call	d_call	cdr3_length	clone_size	v_call	cdr3_aa	cdr3_nt
TRBJ2-3	NA	16	few	TRBV7-2	CASSFNPFSSTDTQYF	TGTGCCAGCAGCTTTAACCCATTCTCTAGCACAGATACGCAGTATTTT
TRBJ2-7	TRBD1	15	NA	TRBV2	CASSGQGTVNDEQYF	TGTGCCAGCAGCGGACAGGGTACCGTAAACGACGAGCAGTACTTC
TRBJ1-1	NA	15	many	TRBV12-3/TRBV12-4	CASRLTGLLNTEAFF	TGTGCCAGCAGACTGACAGGCCTTCTGAACACTGAAGCTTTCTTT
TRBJ2-7	NA	15	few	TRBV3-1	CASSGRRSASYEQYF	TGTGCCAGCAGCGGACGAAGAAGCGCGTCCTACGAGCAGTACTTC
TRBJ2-3	NA	16	NA	TRBV7-2	CASRARGGIITDTQYF	TGTGCCAGCAGGGCCAGGGGCGGGATAATAACAGATACGCAGTATTTT
TRBJ2-2	TRBD1	17	few	TRBV20-1	CSAARQGALAGTGELFF	TGCAGTGCTGCCCGACAGGGGGCCTTGGCGGGGACCGGGGAGCTGTTTTTT
TRBJ1-1	NA	13	many	TRBV7-2	CASSSGQNTEAFF	TGTGCCAGCAGCTCCGGACAGAACACTGAAGCTTTCTTT
TRBJ2-5	NA	14	NA	TRBV30	CAWSPWRGQETQYF	TGTGCCTGGAGTCCATGGAGGGGCCAAGAGACCCAGTACTTC
TRBJ2-7	NA	15	few	TRBV6-1	CASRRRIGGSYEQYF	TGTGCCAGCAGGCGGAGAATTGGGGGATCCTACGAGCAGTACTTC
TRBJ1-4	NA	14	few	TRBV29-1	CSVGFGSGFEKLFF	TGCAGCGTTGGATTTGGGTCAGGATTCGAAAAACTGTTTTTT
TRBJ2-7	TRBD2	16	NA	TRBV15	CATSRETGGAGSEQYF	TGTGCCACCAGCAGAGAAACGGGGGGGGCAGGTAGCGAGCAGTACTTC
TRBJ2-1	TRBD1	13	few	TRBV20-1	CSAQGQGKAEQFF	TGCAGTGCTCAAGGACAGGGGAAAGCTGAGCAGTTCTTC
TRBJ2-2	NA	15	NA	TRBV12-3/TRBV12-4	CASRTDQTNTGELFF	TGTGCCAGCAGGACCGACCAGACGAACACCGGGGAGCTGTTTTTT
TRBJ2-3	NA	16	NA	TRBV5-4	CASSFGGLGGTDTQYF	TGTGCCAGCAGCTTTGGGGGGCTCGGTGGTACAGATACGCAGTATTTT
TRBJ1-4	TRBD1	15	many	TRBV20-1	CSAKRQGASTEKLFF	TGCAGTGCTAAAAGACAGGGGGCGTCGACTGAAAAACTGTTTTTT
TRBJ2-7	TRBD2	15	NA	TRBV6-5	CASSSLAGGPDEQYF	TGTGCCAGCAGTTCTCTAGCGGGGGGCCCCGACGAGCAGTACTTC
TRBJ2-7	TRBD1	17	few	TRBV10-3	CAISESRPDRGLNEQYF	TGTGCCATCAGTGAGTCGAGACCAGACAGGGGGCTTAACGAGCAGTACTTC
TRBJ2-4	NA	11	many	TRBV30	CAWSPERIQYF	TGTGCCTGGAGTCCTGAGAGGATTCAGTACTTC
TRBJ1-1	NA	11	many	TRBV29-1	CSVERNTEAFF	TGCAGCGTTGAGAGAAACACTGAAGCTTTCTTT
TRBJ2-1	TRBD2	15	NA	TRBV20-1	CSARGLAGLGNEQFF	TGCAGTGCTAGAGGACTAGCGGGACTTGGCAATGAGCAGTTCTTC
TRBJ1-5	NA	18	NA	TRBV15	CATSRDGRLIYSNQPQHF	TGTGCCACCAGCAGAGATGGGCGACTCATCTATAGCAATCAGCCCCAGCATTTT
TRBJ2-1	NA	16	once	TRBV20-1	CSAKVPSANSYNEQFF	TGCAGTGCTAAAGTACCAAGCGCGAACTCCTACAATGAGCAGTTCTTC
TRBJ1-1	NA	15	few	TRBV12-3/TRBV12-4	CASRWVTALNTEAFF	TGTGCCAGCAGATGGGTGACAGCCTTGAACACTGAAGCTTTCTTT
TRBJ1-2	NA	16	few	TRBV5-5	CASSDLVGVTSSSYTF	TGTGCCAGCAGCGATCTAGTGGGGGTCACCTCGTCCAGCTACACCTTC
TRBJ2-1	TRBD2	16	few	TRBV7-8	CASSLGTSGTYNEQFF	TGTGCCAGCAGCTTGGGGACTAGCGGGACCTACAATGAGCAGTTCTTC
TRBJ2-2	NA	14	few	TRBV2	CASSVAAGTGELFF	TGTGCCAGCAGTGTGGCCGCTGGAACCGGGGAGCTGTTTTTT
TRBJ2-7	TRBD2	15	few	TRBV7-2	CASSFGSGRAYEQYF	TGTGCCAGCAGCTTTGGGAGCGGGAGAGCCTACGAGCAGTACTTC